The 18 T cell receptor beta chains reported below all come from one sample, sequenced in a study of early T cells in non-severe SARS-CoV-2 infection. TCRdb fed the 5' RACE reads into MiXCR, producing one record per CDR3 protein. The sample carries fewer than 30,000 distinct CDR3 sequences, 5% to 6% recorded once. Input material: whole blood. The receptors shown here come from an adult who was a healthcare worker with PCR-confirmed SARS-CoV-2 infection or an uninfected control (not recorded which).

This CDR3 is CASSHAGGNYEQYF. CDR3 nucleotide sequence: TGTGCCAGCAGCCATGCAGGGGGCAATTACGAGCAGTACTTC. This chain joins TRBV3-2 and TRBJ2-7; the D call TRBD1 from the table was never checked on the DNA. TRBV3-2 corresponds to a pseudogene. This CDR3 has 14 residues.

This chain links TRBV18 with TRBJ1-4; D gene uncertain. The V gene lost 2 bases and the J gene lost 2 bases, with 0 bases spanning the gap. The CDR3 is made up of 12 amino acids. CDR1 is KGHSH, CDR2 LQKENI, per germline. The CDR3 nucleotides are TGTGCCAGCTCACCAACTAATGAAAAACTGTTTTTT. Amino acids: CASSPTNEKLFF.

To note about this clonotype: This may arise from a read error, as a much more abundant clone is one base away. The gene calls are TRBV25-1 and TRBJ2-3; tentatively, D is TRBD2 (5 bases). Germline-derived CDR1 and CDR2 are MGHDK and SYGVNS. CDR3 size: 13 residues. V was clipped by 7 bases and J by 3 bases, with 11 bases between them. CDR3 DNA sequence: TGTGCCAGCACGGACTGGGTTACAGATACGCAGTATTTT. Its translation is CASTDWVTDTQYF. Using reference TRBV25-1 and TRBJ2-3 for the parts outside the CDR3, the full variable domain is EADIYQTPRYLVIGTGKKITLECSQTMGHDKMYWYQQDPGMELHLIHYSYGVNSTEKGDLSSESTVSRIRTEHFPLTLESARPSHTSQYLCASTDWVTDTQYFGPGTRLTVL.

In its sample, this clonotype was seen many times. Here the CDR3 DNA reads TGTGCCAGCAGCCTCGCGGGAGTAGGCAATGAGCAGTTCTTC. This translates into CASSLAGVGNEQFF. The chain couples TRBV3-1 to TRBJ2-1, with 7 bases identical to TRBD2. Trimming at V came to 4 bases and at J to 6 bases, leaving 6 bases not matched to a gene. Per the germline V gene, CDR1 is LGHDT and CDR2 is YNNKEL (reference sequence). This CDR3 comprises 14 residues.

In its sample, this clonotype was seen many times. The V gene is TRBV28, the J gene TRBJ1-5, with D possibly TRBD1 on 5 matching bases. V was cut by 8 bases and J by 4 bases, with 15 bases left in between. Germline CDR1 reads MDHEN; CDR2 reads SYDVKM. CDR3 length: 14 residues. The CDR3 spells CASYGGSYNQPQHF. DNA for the CDR3: TGTGCCAGCTATGGGGGGTCATATAATCAGCCCCAGCATTTT. Drawing the rest from reference TRBV28 and TRBJ1-5, the complete variable domain is DVKVTQSSRYLVKRTGEKVFLECVQDMDHENMFWYRQDPGLGLRLIYFSYDVKMKEKGDIPEGYSVSREKKERFSLILESASTNQTSMYLCASYGGSYNQPQHFGDGTRLSIL.

This clonotype has ten or more counts. The J gene is TRBJ1-2, the V gene TRBV20-1; D uncertain. Trimming took 0 bases from V and 6 from J, leaving 17 bases between them. Germline values: CDR1 DFQATT, CDR2 SNEGSKA (reference sequence). The CDR3 is 15 residues long. Here the CDR3 reads CSARDRHDPLNGYTF. CDR3 nucleotide sequence: TGCAGTGCTAGAGATCGCCATGACCCCCTTAATGGCTACACCTTC.

This clonotype occurred many times. The J gene is TRBJ2-5, the V gene TRBV6-5, with D perhaps given as TRBD1 or TRBD2 (6 bases each). The CDR3 spans 12 residues. Trimming removed 1 base at V and 9 bases at J, with 9 bases between. Germline CDR1 is MNHEY and CDR2 is SVGAGI. DNA of the CDR3: TGTGCCAGCAGTTACTTGAGGGGGGCCCAGTACTTC. It translates to CASSYLRGAQYF.

In this sample, this clonotype turned up many times. The chain is built from TRBV29-1 and TRBJ2-7; no clear D. CDR1 is SQVTM, CDR2 ANQGSEA, per germline. The CDR3 sequence is 11 residues long. Trimming left V 2 bases short and J 3 bases short, with 5 bases between. The CDR3 region is CSVERGYEQYF. The DNA of the CDR3 is TGCAGCGTTGAACGTGGCTACGAGCAGTACTTC.

This chain connects TRBV7-3 to TRBJ1-1, with D perhaps matching TRBD1 (6 bases). The CDR3 spans 15 residues. Germline CDR1 SGHTA, CDR2 FQGTGA. V dropped 5 bases and J dropped 1 base, with 14 bases sitting between them. CDR3: CASSPTGARNTEAFF. The CDR3, as DNA: TGTGCCAGCAGCCCAACGGGGGCCCGGAACACTGAAGCTTTCTTT. Based on the CDR3 plus reference TRBV7-3 and TRBJ1-1, the full variable domain is GAGVSQTPSNKVTEKGKYVELRCDPISGHTALYWYRQSLGQGPEFLIYFQGTGAADDSGLPNDRFFAVRPEGSVSTLKIQRTERGDSAVYLCASSPTGARNTEAFFGQGTRLTVV.

This clonotype was found many times. This sequence joins TRBV5-8 and TRBJ2-7; D not certain. The V gene's germline CDR1 is SGHTS and CDR2 YDEGEE. The ends were cut back, 3 bases at V and 3 bases at J, with 7 bases in the middle. The CDR3 length is 12 residues. The CDR3 sequence is CASSSPYYEQYF. The DNA of the CDR3 is TGTGCCAGCAGCTCCCCATACTACGAGCAGTACTTC. The whole variable domain, filled in from reference TRBV5-8 and TRBJ2-7, reads EAGVTQSPTHLIKTRGQQATLRCSPISGHTSVYWYQQALGLGLQFLLWYDEGEERNRGNFPPRFSGRQFPNYSSELNVNALELEDSALYLCASSSPYYEQYFGPGTRLTVT.

This clonotype has a handful of counts. V and J are TRBV19 and TRBJ2-3; 13 nucleotides align to TRBD2. The ends lost 6 bases at V and 6 bases at J; junction bases unmatched: 6. Germline values: CDR1 LNHDA, CDR2 SQIVND (reference sequence). The CDR3 is 15 amino acids. The CDR3 sequence is CASSTSGRARDTQYF. The CDR3 DNA follows: TGTGCCAGTAGCACTAGCGGGAGGGCGAGGGATACGCAGTATTTT.

This rearrangement joins TRBV5-1 to TRBJ2-7; D might be TRBD2 (6 bases). Germline CDR1 SGHRS, CDR2 YFSETQ. The CDR3 is 15 amino acids. V lost 4 bases, J lost 3 bases, and 17 bases lay in between. The CDR3, as DNA: TGCGCCAGCAGCCAGCGCGGAGGGCCCAGCTACGAGCAGTACTTC. This gives the protein CASSQRGGPSYEQYF.

This clonotype showed up many times. This sequence joins TRBV7-8 and TRBJ2-3, with 15 bases fitting TRBD2. The CDR3 contains 15 residues. J gave up 5 bases and V 4 bases, and 1 base lay outside the gene matches. Germline CDR1 is SGHVS and CDR2 is FQNEAQ. CDR3 sequence: CASSSGLAGGDTQYF. The CDR3 DNA reads TGTGCCAGCAGCTCGGGACTAGCGGGGGGAGATACGCAGTATTTT.

In this sample, this clonotype turned up many times. The rearrangement uses TRBV6-6 and TRBJ1-1; 7 positions match TRBD1. J was trimmed by 4 bases and V by 6 bases; bases with no gene match: 11. This CDR3 comprises 15 residues. Germline values: CDR1 MNHNY, CDR2 SVGAGI (reference sequence). The CDR3 region has the DNA TGTGCCAGCAGCCAACAAGGGACAGTCGGCACTGAAGCTTTCTTT. Its translation is CASSQQGTVGTEAFF.

The chain combines TRBV18 with TRBJ2-5; TRBD2 agrees at 7 bases. V trimming: 3 bases; J trimming: 0 bases; junction bases outside the gene matches: 1. This CDR3 comprises 14 residues. CDR1 KGHSH and CDR2 LQKENI come from the germline V gene. The CDR3 loop reads CASSPGRNQETQYF. The CDR3 region has the DNA TGTGCCAGCTCACCCGGGAGGAACCAAGAGACCCAGTACTTC.

This clonotype was observed many times. This chain links TRBV7-3 with TRBJ2-1; TRBD2 agrees at 12 bases. The CDR3 has 16 amino acids. J lost 12 bases, V lost 5 bases, and 14 bases had no gene match. CDR1 is SGHTA, CDR2 FQGTGA, per germline. The CDR3 nucleotides are TGTGCCAGCAGCCCCCCAGGGGCTAGCGGGAGGGCGCCGCAGTTCTTC. This translates into CASSPPGASGRAPQFF.

The chain employs TRBV10-3 and TRBJ2-3, with 13 bases identical to TRBD2. CDR3 length equals 16 residues. The V gene's germline CDR1 is ENHRY and CDR2 SYGVKD. J lost 1 base, V lost 9 bases, and 7 bases had no gene match. The CDR3 protein is CAITGTSGTRTDTQYF. The CDR3 region has the DNA TGTGCCATAACCGGGACTAGCGGGACCCGCACAGATACGCAGTATTTT.

Many counts were recorded for this clonotype. The chain links TRBV7-2 to TRBJ1-1; D unresolved. The CDR3 is made up of 13 amino acids. Trimming stripped 1 base from V and 4 bases from J, with 7 bases between. CDR1 SGHTA and CDR2 FQGNSA come from the germline V gene. The CDR3: CASSLDTGTEAFF. The CDR3 DNA reads as TGTGCCAGCAGCTTAGATACCGGCACTGAAGCTTTCTTT.